This T cell receptor beta chain appears in the sequencing data of a study of PD-1 blockade in classical Hodgkin lymphoma (dated by TCRdb to the early 2020s). Some background on the complete study: Nivolumab dosing was 3 mg/kg intravenously every 2 weeks, continuing until either disease progression or unacceptable toxicity. The study used TCR beta sequencing and CyTOF to define a peripheral blood immune signature of response to PD-1 blockade in classical Hodgkin lymphoma. On the study overall, not on this receptor specifically: CD4+ but not CD8+ TCR diversity rose significantly by C4D1 (p=0.0027 vs p=0.16), most apparent in complete responders (p=0.02). Patients starting nivolumab less than 1 year after ASCT had lower diversity and were excluded from later analyses to avoid confounding by immune reconstitution. Baseline TCR diversity was reported as lower in newly diagnosed patients than in healthy donors, and lower still in relapsed/refractory patients. The study was limited to a single clinical trial cohort, and causes of repertoire differences, possibly disease activity or prior therapy, remained undefined. Baseline diversity similar to that of newly diagnosed patients was observed in trial patients achieving complete response, whereas significantly lower diversity was observed in partial responders and progressors.

The Qiagen DNeasy kit was used to extract genomic DNA both from unsorted PBMCs and from the negatively selected CD4+ and CD8+ fractions. Using primers that anneal to V and J segments, immunoSEQ multiplex PCR amplified the TCR beta CDR3 regions. A synthetic immune receptor repertoire was used to minimize amplification bias, and any residual bias was removed computationally once sequencing was done. For the original study's pipeline: Custom Python scripts were used to quantify repertoire diversity as the Shannon entropy index. Unsorted, CD4+ and CD8+ repertoires were analyzed separately, except for combined analyses in which CD4+ and CD8+ sequences were merged in silico. A clone counted as expanded when the clone's frequency after treatment rose at least 2-fold relative to C1D1, and clones undetected at baseline were given a pseudocount of 0.5. Singleton clones were defined as clones with 0 or 1 copy at C1D1, and non-singleton clones were defined as clones with 2 or more copies. By matching protein sequences in sorted samples from the same patient, clones expanded in unsorted samples were annotated as CD4+, CD8+ or unknown. Wilcoxon tests on paired samples were used to test changes in diversity from C1D1 to C4D1. TCRdb provides this immuneACCESS table in a form limited to in-frame rearrangements. Some clones are lacking; in checked studies, under half of them reflect an unresolved V gene, and why the rest are absent is not known. The D gene and trimming were derived from the DNA, and the V and J assignments and clone size from that table. The sample table records 90,000 to 100,000 clones; approximately 78% of these occur just once. The ten biggest clones cover over 8% of the sample.

The CDR3 spans 15 residues, from the cysteine through the phenylalanine. Only CDR3 DNA is held: 45 bases, read in frame from base 1. The germline V end is reduced by 4 bases and the J end by 1 base; junction bases left unmatched: 7. Looking up the germline V gene yields CDR1 SGDLS and CDR2 YYNGEE. This clone was counted between two and nine times. The antigen it binds to is not known. No base quality information exists; no much larger clone differs at one position. Explained via the paper, the time point label denotes: cycle 4 day 1 (C4D1), after around six weeks of nivolumab. Every trial patient had relapsed after autologous stem cell transplantation, and cohorts A, B and C differed in prior brentuximab vedotin exposure. The trial cohort comprised more than 55 patients with relapsed/refractory classical Hodgkin lymphoma whose best overall responses were complete response, partial response or progressive disease. Trial patients were treated with single-agent nivolumab in the multi-cohort phase II CheckMate 205 trial. An independent review committee assessed best overall response by applying the 2007 International Working Group response criteria. Trial PBMCs were collected immediately before nivolumab initiation (C1D1) and during therapy at cycle 2 day 1 and cycle 4 day 1. Peripheral blood was collected in 8 mL Vacutainer Cell Preparation Tubes, from which PBMCs were isolated by centrifugation and then cryopreserved.

Sequenced material: peripheral blood mononuclear cells (PBMCs), taken before the fourth cycle of nivolumab. This TCR came from a human donor with classical Hodgkin lymphoma. The chain uses TRBV9 and TRBJ2-5; TRBD2 fits 7 bases in the junction. CDR3 protein: CASSSAGRPQETQYF. The nucleotides read TGTGCCAGCAGCTCAGCGGGGCGGCCCCAAGAGACCCAGTACTTC.